This T cell receptor (beta chain) is drawn from a study of T cell repertoires in cytomegalovirus infection. Study background: Peptides in the study included HLA-C-restricted and HLA-B-restricted CMV epitopes. Carrying CMV and the relevant HLA type showed in public TCR beta signatures. Notes on the study in general: Identification of carriers of CMV plus the relevant HLA was performed using cumulative public TCR beta family frequency. The ex vivo response was dominated by HLA-C-restricted CMV-specific TCR beta clonotypes.

The CDR3 is made up of 16 amino acids. Trimming took 3 bases from V and 0 from J, leaving 12 bases between them. CDR1 is SEHNR and CDR2 is FQNEAQ in the germline V gene (reference sequence). TCRdb recomputed calls from the reads with MiXCR, one row per CDR3 protein. The profile covers a few hundred thousand distinct CDR3 sequences, with roughly 29% appearing a single time and 15% to 20% taken by the ten largest. This clonotype was seen a few times. The antigen remains unidentified. This receptor was identified in a human donor in good health (CMV status not recorded). Some clones in this sample may be carry-over from other donors' samples. The rearrangement joins TRBV7-9 to TRBJ1-3; no firm D call. Material: cultured PBMCs, obtained from culture after CMV antigen stimulation. Here the CDR3 reads CASSFVGILSGNTIYF. CDR3 sequence (DNA): TGTGCCAGCAGCTTCGTCGGAATTCTCTCTGGAAACACCATATATTTT.